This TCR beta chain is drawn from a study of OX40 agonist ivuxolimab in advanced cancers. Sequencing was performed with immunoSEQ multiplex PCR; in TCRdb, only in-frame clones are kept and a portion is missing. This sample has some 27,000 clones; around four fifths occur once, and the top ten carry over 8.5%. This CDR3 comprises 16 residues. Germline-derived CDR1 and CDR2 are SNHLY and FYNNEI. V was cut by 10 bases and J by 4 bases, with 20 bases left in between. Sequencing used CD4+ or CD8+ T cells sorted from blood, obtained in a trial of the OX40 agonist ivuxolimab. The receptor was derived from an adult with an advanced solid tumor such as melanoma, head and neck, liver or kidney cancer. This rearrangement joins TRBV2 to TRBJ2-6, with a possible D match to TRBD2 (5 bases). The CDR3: CAIRSGESSGANVLTF. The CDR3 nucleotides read TGTGCCATTCGATCCGGGGAGTCGAGCGGGGCCAACGTCCTGACTTTC.